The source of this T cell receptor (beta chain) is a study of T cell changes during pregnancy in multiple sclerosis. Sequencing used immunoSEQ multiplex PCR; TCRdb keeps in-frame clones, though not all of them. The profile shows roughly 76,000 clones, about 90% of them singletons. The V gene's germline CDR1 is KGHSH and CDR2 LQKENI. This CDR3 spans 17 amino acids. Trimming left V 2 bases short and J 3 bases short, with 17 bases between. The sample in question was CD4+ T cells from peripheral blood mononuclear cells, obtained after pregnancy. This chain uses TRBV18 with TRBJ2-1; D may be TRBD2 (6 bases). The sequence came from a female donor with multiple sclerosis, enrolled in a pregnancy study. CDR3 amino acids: CASSPDNGGVGYNEQFF. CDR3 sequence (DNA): TGTGCCAGCTCACCAGACAACGGCGGGGTGGGCTACAATGAGCAGTTCTTC. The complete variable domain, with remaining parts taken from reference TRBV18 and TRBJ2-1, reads NAGVMQNPRHLVRRRGQEARLRCSPMKGHSHVYWYRQLPEEGLKFMVYLQKENIIDESGMPKERFSAEFPKEGPSILRIQQVVRGDSAAYFCASSPDNGGVGYNEQFFGPGTRLTVL.